The present T cell receptor (beta chain) was sequenced within a study of T cell responses to AZD1222 COVID-19 vaccine. From germline, CDR1 is KGHSH and CDR2 LQKENI. The CDR3 is made up of 15 amino acids. V was shortened by 4 bases and J by 1 base, with 13 bases between the two germline ends. TCRdb's table, derived via immunoSEQ multiplex PCR, lists solely in-frame clones and lacks some. The data contain about 180,000 clones, around 90% of them seen just once; the ten biggest clones take up 3.5% to 5.5%. The rearrangement uses TRBV18 and TRBJ1-2; D is perhaps TRBD1 (6 bases). This material consisted of peripheral blood, taken 28 days after the second dose of the MenACWY control vaccine. This TCR was recovered from an adult who received the MenACWY meningococcal vaccine as a control. CDR3 in DNA: TGTGCCAGCTCACGCACCGAGGACAGTAACTATGGCTACACCTTC. Its translation: CASSRTEDSNYGYTF.